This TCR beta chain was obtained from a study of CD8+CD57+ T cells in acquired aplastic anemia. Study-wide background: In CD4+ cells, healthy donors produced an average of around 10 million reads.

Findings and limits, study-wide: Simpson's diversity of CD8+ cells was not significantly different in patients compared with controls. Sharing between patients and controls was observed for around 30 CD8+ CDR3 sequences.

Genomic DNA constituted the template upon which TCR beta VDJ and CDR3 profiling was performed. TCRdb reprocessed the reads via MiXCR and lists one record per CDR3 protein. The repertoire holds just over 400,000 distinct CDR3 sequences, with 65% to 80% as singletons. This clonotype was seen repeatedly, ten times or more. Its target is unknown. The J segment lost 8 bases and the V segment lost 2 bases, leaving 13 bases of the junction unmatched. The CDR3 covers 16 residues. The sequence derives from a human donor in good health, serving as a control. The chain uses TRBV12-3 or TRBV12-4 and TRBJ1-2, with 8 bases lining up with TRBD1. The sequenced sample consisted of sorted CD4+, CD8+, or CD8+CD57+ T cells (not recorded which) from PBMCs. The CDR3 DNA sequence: TGTGCCAGCAGTTTACTCCCTTGGACAGGGCGTTCGGGCTACACCTTC. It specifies CASSLLPWTGRSGYTF.